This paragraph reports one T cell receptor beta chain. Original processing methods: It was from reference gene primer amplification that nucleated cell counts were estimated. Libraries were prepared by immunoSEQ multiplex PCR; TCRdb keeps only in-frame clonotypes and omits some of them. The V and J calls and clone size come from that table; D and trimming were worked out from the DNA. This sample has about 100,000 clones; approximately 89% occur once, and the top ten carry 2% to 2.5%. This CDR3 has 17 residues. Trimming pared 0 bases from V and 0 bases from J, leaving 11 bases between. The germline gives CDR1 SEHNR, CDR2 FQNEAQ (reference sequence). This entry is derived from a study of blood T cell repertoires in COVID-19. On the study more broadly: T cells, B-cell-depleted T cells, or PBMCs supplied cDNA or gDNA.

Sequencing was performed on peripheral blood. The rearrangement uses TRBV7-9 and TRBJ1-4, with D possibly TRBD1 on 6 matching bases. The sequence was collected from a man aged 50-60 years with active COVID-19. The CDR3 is CASSLAWAGATNEKLFF. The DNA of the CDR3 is TGTGCCAGCAGCTTAGCGTGGGCAGGGGCAACTAATGAAAAACTGTTTTTT.